This T cell receptor beta chain was captured in a study of blood T cell repertoires in COVID-19. Study-level background: Researchers got acute and convalescent COVID-19 samples from the United States, Italy and Spain. Sources were T cells, B-cell-depleted T cells, or PBMCs; the material itself was cDNA or gDNA.

V was trimmed by 2 bases and J by 4 bases, leaving 24 bases between them. CDR1 SGHVS and CDR2 FQNEAQ come from the germline V gene. There are 18 residues in the CDR3. Authors' methods: Amplification of reference gene primers was used by the study to estimate nucleated cell counts. Sequencing was performed with immunoSEQ multiplex PCR; in TCRdb, only in-frame clones are kept and a portion is missing. V, J and clone size are taken as reported in that table, and D and trimming were inferred from the DNA itself. The data contain approximately 310,000 clones, approximately 87% of them singletons. The sequencing sample was made of peripheral blood. The receptor's source is a woman between 45 and 60 years old who had recovered from COVID-19. This chain joins TRBV7-8 and TRBJ2-7; a possible D gene is TRBD2 (6 bases). As DNA, the CDR3 is TGTGCCAGCAGCTTAAAGATCGCGCGACGGGAGTTCGCGTACGAGCAGTACTTC. Encoded protein: CASSLKIARREFAYEQYF.